The clone carrying this T cell receptor beta chain has a handful of counts. The data originate from a study of TIL therapy for anti-PD-1-resistant metastatic lung cancer. J lost 0 bases, V lost 1 base, and 2 bases had no gene match. From germline, CDR1 is KGHSH and CDR2 LQKENI. The CDR3 is made up of 16 amino acids. Time point given: pre-treatment sample, taken before nivolumab and TIL therapy. Most excised metastases sampled were pleural nodules or supraclavicular lymph nodes. The libraries were made with immunoSEQ v3. Sequenced by immunoSEQ multiplex PCR; TCRdb stores in-frame clones only, minus some. Among more than 5,000 clones listed, 55% to 70% were seen once.

This specimen consisted of tumor tissue, obtained at baseline. The receptor was derived from a person between 25 and 79 years old with non-small cell lung cancer. The V gene is TRBV18, the J gene TRBJ2-2; TRBD1 aligns across 7 bases. The CDR3, as DNA: TGTGCCAGCTCACCACTGGGACAGACGAACACCGGGGAGCTGTTTTTT. It is translated as CASSPLGQTNTGELFF.